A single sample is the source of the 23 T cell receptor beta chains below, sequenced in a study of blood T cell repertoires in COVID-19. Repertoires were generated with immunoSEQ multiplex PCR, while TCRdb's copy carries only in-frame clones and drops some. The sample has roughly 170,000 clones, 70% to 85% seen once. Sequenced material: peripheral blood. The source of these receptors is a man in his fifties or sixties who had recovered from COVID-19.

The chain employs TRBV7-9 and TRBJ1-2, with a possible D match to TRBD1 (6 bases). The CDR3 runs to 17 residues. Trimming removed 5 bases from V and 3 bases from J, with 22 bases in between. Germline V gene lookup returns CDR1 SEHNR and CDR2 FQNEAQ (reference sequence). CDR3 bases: TGTGCCAGCAGCGTCGGGGGGCAGTATAGACGACACTATGGCTACACCTTC. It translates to CASSVGGQYRRHYGYTF.

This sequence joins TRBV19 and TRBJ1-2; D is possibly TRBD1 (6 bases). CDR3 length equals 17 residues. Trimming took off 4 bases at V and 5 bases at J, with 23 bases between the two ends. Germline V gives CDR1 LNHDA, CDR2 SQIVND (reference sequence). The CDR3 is CASSTIRDTARGYGYTF. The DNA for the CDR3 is TGTGCCAGTAGTACGATACGGGACACAGCGAGAGGGTATGGCTACACCTTC.

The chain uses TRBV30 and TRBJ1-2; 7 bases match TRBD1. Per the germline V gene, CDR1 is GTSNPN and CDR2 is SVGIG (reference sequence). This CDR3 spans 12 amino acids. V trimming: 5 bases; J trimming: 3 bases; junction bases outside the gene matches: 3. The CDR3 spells CAWGQAHYGYTF. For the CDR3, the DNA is TGTGCCTGGGGACAGGCACACTATGGCTACACCTTC.

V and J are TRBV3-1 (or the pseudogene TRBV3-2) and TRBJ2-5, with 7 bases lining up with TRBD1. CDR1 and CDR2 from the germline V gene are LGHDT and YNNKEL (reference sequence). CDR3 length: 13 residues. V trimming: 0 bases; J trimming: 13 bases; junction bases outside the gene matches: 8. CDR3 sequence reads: CASSQDLEGATYF. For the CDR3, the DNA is TGTGCCAGCAGCCAAGATCTTGAGGGGGCGACGTACTTC.

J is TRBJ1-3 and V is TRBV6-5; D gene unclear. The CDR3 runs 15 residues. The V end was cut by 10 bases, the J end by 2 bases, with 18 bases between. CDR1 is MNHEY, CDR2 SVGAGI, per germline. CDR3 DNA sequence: TGTGCCACGCGCCCGGGAAGAGGCCCTGGAAACACCATATATTTT. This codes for CATRPGRGPGNTIYF.

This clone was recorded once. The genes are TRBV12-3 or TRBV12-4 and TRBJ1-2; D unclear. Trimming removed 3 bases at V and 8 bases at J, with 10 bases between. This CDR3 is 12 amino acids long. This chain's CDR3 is CASSFPLGGYTF. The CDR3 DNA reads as TGTGCCAGCAGTTTTCCTTTGGGCGGCTACACCTTC.

The CDR3 reads CASTLLAGGDYNEQFF. The CDR3 DNA reads TGTGCCAGTACCCTATTAGCGGGGGGTGACTACAATGAGCAGTTCTTC. This sequence joins TRBV19 and TRBJ2-1; 10 bases are shared with TRBD2. V dropped 7 bases and J dropped 3; count of bases not matched to a gene: 9. Germline CDR1 and CDR2: LNHDA and SQIVND (reference sequence). The CDR3 runs to 16 residues. Full variable domain (rest looked up from reference TRBV19 and TRBJ2-1): DGGITQSPKYLFRKEGQNVTLSCEQNLNHDAMYWYRQDPGQGLRLIYYSQIVNDFQKGDIAEGYSVSREKKESFPLTVTSAQKNPTAFYLCASTLLAGGDYNEQFFGPGTRLTVL.

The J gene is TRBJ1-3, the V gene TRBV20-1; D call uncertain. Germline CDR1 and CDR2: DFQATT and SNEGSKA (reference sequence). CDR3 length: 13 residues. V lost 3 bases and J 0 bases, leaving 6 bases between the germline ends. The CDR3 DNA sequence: TGCAGTGCTAGTAGAGACTCTGGAAACACCATATATTTT. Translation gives CSASRDSGNTIYF.

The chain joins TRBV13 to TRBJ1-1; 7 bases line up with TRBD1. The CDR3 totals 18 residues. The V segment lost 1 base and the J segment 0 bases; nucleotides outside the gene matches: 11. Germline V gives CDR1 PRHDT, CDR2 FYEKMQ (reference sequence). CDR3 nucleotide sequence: TGTGCCAGCAGCTTAGTACCGAAGACAGGGCGCATGAACACTGAAGCTTTCTTT. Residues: CASSLVPKTGRMNTEAFF.

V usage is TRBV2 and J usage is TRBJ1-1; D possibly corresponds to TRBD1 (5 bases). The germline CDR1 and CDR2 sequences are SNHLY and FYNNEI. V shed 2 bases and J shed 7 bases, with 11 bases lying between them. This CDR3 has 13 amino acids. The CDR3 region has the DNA TGTGCCAGCAGTGAAACGTGGACACATGAAGCTTTCTTT. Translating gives CASSETWTHEAFF.

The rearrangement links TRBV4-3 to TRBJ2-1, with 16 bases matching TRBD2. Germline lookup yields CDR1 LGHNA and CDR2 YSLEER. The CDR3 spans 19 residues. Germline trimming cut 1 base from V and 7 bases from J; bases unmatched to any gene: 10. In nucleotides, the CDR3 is TGCGCCAGCAGCCAAGCGTGGGGACTAGCGGGGGGGTTTAGGAATGAGCAGTTCTTC. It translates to CASSQAWGLAGGFRNEQFF.

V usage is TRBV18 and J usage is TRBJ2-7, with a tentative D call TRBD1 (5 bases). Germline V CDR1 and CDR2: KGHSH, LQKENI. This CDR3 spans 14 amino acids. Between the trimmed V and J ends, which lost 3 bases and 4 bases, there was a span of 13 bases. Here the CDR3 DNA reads TGTGCCAGCTCACCGGGGCTAAATAGGTACGAGCAGTACTTC. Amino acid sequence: CASSPGLNRYEQYF.

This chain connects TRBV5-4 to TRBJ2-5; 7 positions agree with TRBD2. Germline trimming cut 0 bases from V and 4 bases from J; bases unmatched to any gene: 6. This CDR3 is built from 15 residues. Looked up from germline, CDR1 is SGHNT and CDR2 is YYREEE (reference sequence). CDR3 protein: CASSLGVGGGETQYF. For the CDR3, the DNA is TGTGCCAGCAGCTTGGGGGTTGGCGGGGGAGAGACCCAGTACTTC.

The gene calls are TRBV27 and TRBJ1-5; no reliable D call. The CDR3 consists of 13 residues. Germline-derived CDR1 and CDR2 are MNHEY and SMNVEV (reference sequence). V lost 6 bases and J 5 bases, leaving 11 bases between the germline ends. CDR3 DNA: TGTGCCAGCAGGAAATATGGAGATCAGCCCCAGCATTTT. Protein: CASRKYGDQPQHF.

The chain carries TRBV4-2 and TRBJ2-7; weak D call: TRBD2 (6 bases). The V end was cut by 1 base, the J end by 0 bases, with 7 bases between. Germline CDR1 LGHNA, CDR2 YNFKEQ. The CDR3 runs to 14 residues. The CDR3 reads CASSQGRDSYEQYF. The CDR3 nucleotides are TGTGCCAGCAGCCAAGGGCGGGACTCCTACGAGCAGTACTTC.

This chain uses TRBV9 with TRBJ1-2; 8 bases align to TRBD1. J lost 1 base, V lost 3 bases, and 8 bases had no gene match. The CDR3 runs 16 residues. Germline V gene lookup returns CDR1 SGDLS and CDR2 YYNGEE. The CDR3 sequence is CASSEGTGEINYGYTF. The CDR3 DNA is TGTGCCAGCAGCGAAGGGACAGGAGAAATTAACTATGGCTACACCTTC.

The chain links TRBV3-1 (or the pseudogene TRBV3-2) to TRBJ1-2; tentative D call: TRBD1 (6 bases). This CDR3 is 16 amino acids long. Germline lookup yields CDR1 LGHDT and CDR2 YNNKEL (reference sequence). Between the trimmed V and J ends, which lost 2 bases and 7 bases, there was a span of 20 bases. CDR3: CASSQLPREGVVGYTF. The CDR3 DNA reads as TGTGCCAGCAGCCAACTCCCTCGGGAGGGGGTGGTTGGCTACACCTTC.

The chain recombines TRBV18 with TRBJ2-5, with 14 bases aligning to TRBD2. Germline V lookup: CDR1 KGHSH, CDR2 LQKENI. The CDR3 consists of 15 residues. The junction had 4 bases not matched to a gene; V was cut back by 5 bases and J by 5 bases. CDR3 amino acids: CASSTGLAGAETQYF. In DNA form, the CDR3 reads TGTGCCAGCTCAACGGGACTAGCGGGAGCTGAGACCCAGTACTTC.

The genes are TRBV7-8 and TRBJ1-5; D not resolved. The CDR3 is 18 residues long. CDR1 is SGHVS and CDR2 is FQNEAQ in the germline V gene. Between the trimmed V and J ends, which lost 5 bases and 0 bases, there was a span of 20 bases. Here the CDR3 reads CASSPTWAAIGSNQPQHF. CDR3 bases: TGTGCCAGCAGCCCCACCTGGGCAGCTATTGGTAGCAATCAGCCCCAGCATTTT.

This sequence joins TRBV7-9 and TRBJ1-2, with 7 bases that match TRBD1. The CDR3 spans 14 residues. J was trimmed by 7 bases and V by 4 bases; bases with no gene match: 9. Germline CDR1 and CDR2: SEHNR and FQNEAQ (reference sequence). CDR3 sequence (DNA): TGTGCCAGCAGCTCCTACCCGGACAGGTCTGGCTACACCTTC. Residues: CASSSYPDRSGYTF.

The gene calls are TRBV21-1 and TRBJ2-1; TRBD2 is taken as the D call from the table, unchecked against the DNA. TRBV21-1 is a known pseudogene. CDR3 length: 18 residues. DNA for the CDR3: TGTGCCAGCAGCTTCCGGAGGGCAGCGGGGGGCCCCTCCAATGAGCAGTTCTTC. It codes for CASSFRRAAGGPSNEQFF.

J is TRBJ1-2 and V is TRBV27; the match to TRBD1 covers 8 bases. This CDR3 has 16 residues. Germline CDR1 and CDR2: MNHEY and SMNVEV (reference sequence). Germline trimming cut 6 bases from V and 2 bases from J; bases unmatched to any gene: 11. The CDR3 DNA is TGTGCCAGCAGCCCCCGGACAGGGATATTAAACTATGGCTACACCTTC. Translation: CASSPRTGILNYGYTF.

The CDR3 DNA sequence: TGCGCCAGCAGCGTACAGGGGACGGGAAACACCATATATTTT. Protein sequence: CASSVQGTGNTIYF. The chain employs TRBV5-1 and TRBJ1-3, with 7 bases lining up with TRBD1. J lost 4 bases, V lost 4 bases, and 5 bases had no gene match. CDR3 length: 14 amino acids. The V gene's germline CDR1 is SGHRS and CDR2 YFSETQ.